This T cell receptor beta chain came from a study of blood T cells in healthy people across ages. For the second PCR, which ran for about 7 to 11 cycles, a sample-barcoded 5' primer and a J-beta primer mix were used. TCRdb recomputed calls from the 5' RACE reads with MiXCR, one row per CDR3 protein. The data show around 2 million distinct CDR3 sequences, about 39% seen once. The germline CDR1 and CDR2 sequences are SEHNR and FQNEAQ (reference sequence). The CDR3 is 14 residues long. Unmatched junction bases numbered 6, after V lost 3 bases and J lost 10 bases. The clonotype was recovered from a human donor in good health. The J gene is TRBJ1-1, the V gene TRBV7-9; TRBD1 matches 12 bases. Sequenced material: blood. DNA of the CDR3: TGTGCCAGCAGCTTGGGACAGGGGGCTGGTTTAGCTTTCTTT. Translation gives CASSLGQGAGLAFF.